One T cell receptor (beta chain) is described in this entry. Its specificity is unknown. The sample belongs to a study of T cell responses to AZD1222 COVID-19 vaccine. The study's findings and limits: At baseline, seropositivity was found in only six or seven AZD1222 recipients. Reportedly, close to half of spike-specific TCRs are directed against unmutated variant regions.

Method: immunoSEQ multiplex PCR; TCRdb's copy keeps in-frame clones and lacks some. The sample lists approximately 67,000 clones, about 80% occurring once. Trimming at V came to 2 bases and at J to 2 bases, leaving 7 bases not matched to a gene. The CDR3 covers 18 residues. The V gene's germline CDR1 is KGHSH and CDR2 LQKENI. Some second doses came at about 4 weeks and others at about 12 weeks; these were pooled. The sample consisted of peripheral blood, taken 28 days after the second AZD1222 dose. The source is an adult who received the AZD1222 COVID-19 vaccine. The chain links TRBV18 to TRBJ2-6, with 9 bases fitting TRBD1. CDR3 bases: TGTGCCAGCTCACCATACGGACAGGGGCGCACTGGGGCCAACGTCCTGACTTTC. Amino acid sequence: CASSPYGQGRTGANVLTF.